This T cell receptor beta chain was documented in a study of identical twins. There are 13 residues in the CDR3. With 8 bases clipped from V and 3 bases from J, the junction kept 6 bases outside the gene matches. This clonotype was detected ten times or more. MiXCR, applied by TCRdb to the 5' RACE reads, yields one record per CDR3 protein. The table has about 220,000 distinct CDR3 sequences, approximately 7.1% seen once. This same sample was also taken into another study, of T cells expressing NK-cell markers. From that study: One observes that, in several donors, these clonotypes were also the leading ones within the CD3+CD56-NKG2C+ fraction.

The rearrangement joins TRBV12-3 or TRBV12-4 to TRBJ2-5, with TRBD1 identical over 7 bases. The receptor was derived from a young woman in good health. Sequencing input: CD8+ T cells sorted from blood. Here the CDR3 DNA reads TGTGCCAGCTCGGGACAGACTGAAGAGACCCAGTACTTC. As protein: CASSGQTEETQYF.